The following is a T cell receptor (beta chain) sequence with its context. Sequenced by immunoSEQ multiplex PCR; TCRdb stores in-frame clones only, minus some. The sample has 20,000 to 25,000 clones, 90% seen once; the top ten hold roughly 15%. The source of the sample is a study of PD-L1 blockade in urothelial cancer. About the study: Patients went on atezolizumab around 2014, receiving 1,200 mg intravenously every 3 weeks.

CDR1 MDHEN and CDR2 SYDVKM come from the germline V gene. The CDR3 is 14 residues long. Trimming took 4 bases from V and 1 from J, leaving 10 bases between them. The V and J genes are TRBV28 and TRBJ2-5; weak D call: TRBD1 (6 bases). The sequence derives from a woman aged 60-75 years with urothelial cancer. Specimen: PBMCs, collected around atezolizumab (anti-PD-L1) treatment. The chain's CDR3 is CASSSRTVQETQYF. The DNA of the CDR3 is TGTGCCAGCAGTTCACGGACAGTCCAAGAGACCCAGTACTTC.